This passage covers 16 T cell receptor beta chains from one sample sequenced in a study of blood T cell repertoires in COVID-19. Using immunoSEQ multiplex PCR, the repertoire was profiled, and TCRdb retains in-frame clones only, with some absent. This table has around 280,000 clones, 85% to 90% appearing once. The specimen was peripheral blood. The receptors shown here come from a man aged 70-80 years with acute or convalescent COVID-19.

The chain recombines TRBV7-2 with TRBJ1-1; 8 nucleotides line up with TRBD1. The junction had 5 bases not matched to a gene; V was cut back by 3 bases and J by 5 bases. The CDR3 runs to 14 residues. Germline V lookup: CDR1 SGHTA, CDR2 FQGNSA. CDR3 region: CASSFTGGGTEAFF. The CDR3, as DNA: TGTGCCAGCAGCTTCACAGGGGGGGGGACTGAAGCTTTCTTT.

This clone was found once. J is TRBJ1-2 and V is TRBV2; D may be TRBD1 (5 bases). Germline V lookup: CDR1 SNHLY, CDR2 FYNNEI. Trimming stripped 8 bases from V and 6 bases from J, with 19 bases between. CDR3 length: 14 amino acids. The CDR3 sequence: CASGRGMLEDGYTF. As DNA, the CDR3 is TGTGCCAGCGGGAGGGGCATGCTTGAAGATGGCTACACCTTC.

The chain links TRBV10-3 to TRBJ2-2; tentative D call: TRBD1 (5 bases). Germline V gene lookup returns CDR1 ENHRY and CDR2 SYGVKD. CDR3 length equals 16 residues. V was cut by 0 bases and J by 5 bases, with 13 bases left in between. CDR3 sequence (DNA): TGTGCCATCAGTGAGTCGGGCAGGGCCTTGACCGGGGAGCTGTTTTTT. Amino acid sequence: CAISESGRALTGELFF.

V and J are TRBV27 and TRBJ1-4, with 8 bases matching TRBD1. This CDR3 spans 14 amino acids. The junction had 8 bases not matched to a gene; V was cut back by 6 bases and J by 8 bases. Germline V gene sequence: CDR1 MNHEY, CDR2 SMNVEV (reference sequence). CDR3: CASRPGTGQEKLFF. The CDR3 DNA is TGTGCCAGCAGGCCCGGGACAGGTCAGGAAAAACTGTTTTTT.

This clone came up a few times. The chain has TRBV6-6 and TRBJ1-5; TRBD1 is a possible D gene (6 bases). V was pared by 2 bases and J by 3 bases, with 8 bases between. The CDR3 runs to 14 residues. The germline V gene has CDR1 MNHNY and CDR2 SVGAGI (reference sequence). DNA of the CDR3: TGTGCCAGCAGTTACACAGGGACCAATCAGCCCCAGCATTTT. Translated: CASSYTGTNQPQHF.

The rearrangement uses TRBV5-4 and TRBJ2-6; possibly TRBD1 for D (5 bases). This CDR3 has 18 amino acids. The V gene's germline CDR1 is SGHNT and CDR2 YYREEE (reference sequence). With 2 bases removed from V and 4 bases from J, the gap between germline ends came to 19 bases. CDR3 loop: CASSLKVQAFWGANVLTF. The CDR3 coding sequence is TGTGCCAGCAGCTTAAAGGTACAGGCCTTTTGGGGGGCCAACGTCCTGACTTTC.

The chain has TRBV6-5 and TRBJ2-5; 9 bases are a match to TRBD2. The CDR3 covers 14 residues. The V gene's germline CDR1 is MNHEY and CDR2 SVGAGI. After removal of 6 bases from V and 5 bases from J, the junction contained 7 bases not matched to a gene. The DNA for the CDR3 is TGTGCCAGCAGCGGACTAGCGACGGGGGAGACCCAGTACTTC. Translating gives CASSGLATGETQYF.

V gene TRBV27 combines with J gene TRBJ1-4; weak D call: TRBD1 (6 bases). From germline, CDR1 is MNHEY and CDR2 SMNVEV (reference sequence). The CDR3 contains 16 residues. V was shortened by 2 bases and J by 4 bases, with 14 bases between the two germline ends. The DNA of the CDR3 is TGTGCCAGCAGTTTAGGGGGGGCGATGGGTAATGAAAAACTGTTTTTT. It encodes CASSLGGAMGNEKLFF.

This chain uses TRBV20-1 with TRBJ2-1; no clear D gene. The germline V gene has CDR1 DFQATT and CDR2 SNEGSKA (reference sequence). This CDR3 comprises 14 residues. The germline V and J ends were trimmed by 3 bases and 2 bases, with 11 bases remaining between them. The CDR3 nucleotides read TGCAGTGCTAGTTTCCTAGTGGCCTACAATGAGCAGTTCTTC. This encodes CSASFLVAYNEQFF.

This clone was observed once. The rearrangement joins TRBV5-6 to TRBJ2-1; TRBD2 matches at 7 bases. The CDR3 covers 16 residues. Losses at the gene ends were 5 bases for V and 0 bases for J; bases not matched to a gene: 8. Germline lookup yields CDR1 SGHDT and CDR2 YYEEEE. In nucleotides, the CDR3 is TGTGCCAGCAGTCGATTAGCGGGCAGCTCCTACAATGAGCAGTTCTTC. Amino acid sequence: CASSRLAGSSYNEQFF.

CDR3 coding DNA: TGTGCCTGGCGGACAGGAACTAACTATGGCTACACCTTC. This gives the protein CAWRTGTNYGYTF. The chain employs TRBV30 and TRBJ1-2; 7 bases align to TRBD1. Per the germline V gene, CDR1 is GTSNPN and CDR2 is SVGIG (reference sequence). V was clipped by 5 bases and J by 0 bases; unmatched bases: 3. This CDR3 spans 13 amino acids. Full variable domain (remainder filled in from reference TRBV30 and TRBJ1-2): SQTIHQWPATLVQPVGSPLSLECTVEGTSNPNLYWYRQAAGRGLQLLFYSVGIGQISSEVPQNLSASRPQDRQFILSSKKLLLSDSGFYLCAWRTGTNYGYTFGSGTRLTVV.

The J gene is TRBJ1-6, the V gene TRBV2, with unresolved D. Germline lookup yields CDR1 SNHLY and CDR2 FYNNEI. V gave up 4 bases and J gave up 13 bases, with 8 bases separating them. This CDR3 has 11 residues. The CDR3 sequence: CASSAVPPLHF. The CDR3 DNA reads TGTGCCAGCAGTGCAGTTCCCCCCCTCCACTTT. The full variable domain, rest sourced from reference TRBV2 and TRBJ1-6, is EPEVTQTPSHQVTQMGQEVILRCVPISNHLYFYWYRQILGQKVEFLVSFYNNEISEKSEIFDDQFSVERPDGSNFTLKIRSTKLEDSAMYFCASSAVPPLHFGNGTRLTVT.

This clone has just a few counts. This rearrangement joins TRBV14 to TRBJ2-7, with 12 nucleotides matching TRBD2. Germline V gene lookup returns CDR1 SGHDN and CDR2 FVKESK. With 0 bases clipped from V and 3 bases from J, the junction kept 12 bases outside the gene matches. The CDR3 has 19 amino acids. CDR3 DNA sequence: TGTGCCAGCAGCCAAGATCGGGCTAGCGGGAGGGCCCGAAACTACGAGCAGTACTTC. Translation gives CASSQDRASGRARNYEQYF.

This sequence joins TRBV9 and TRBJ2-3, with 10 bases identical to TRBD1. The J segment lost 4 bases and the V segment lost 7 bases, leaving 6 bases of the junction unmatched. Looked up from germline, CDR1 is SGDLS and CDR2 is YYNGEE. The CDR3 is made up of 14 amino acids. DNA of the CDR3: TGTGCCAGCGCCCGGGACAGGGGATCAGATACGCAGTATTTT. Translated: CASARDRGSDTQYF.

This clone was observed a few times. This chain connects TRBV6-5 to TRBJ2-4; D is possibly TRBD1 (5 bases). V was pared by 6 bases and J by 7 bases, with 19 bases between. This CDR3 is 15 amino acids long. CDR1 and CDR2 (germline): MNHEY, SVGAGI. The CDR3: CASSPRPQGTNIQYF. DNA of the CDR3: TGTGCCAGCAGCCCAAGGCCGCAGGGAACGAACATTCAGTACTTC.

V is TRBV12-3 or TRBV12-4 and J is TRBJ1-4; possibly TRBD1 for D (5 bases). Trimming shortened V by 6 bases and J by 14 bases, and 19 bases separated the two germline ends. This CDR3 contains 13 residues. The CDR3 DNA reads TGTGCCAGCAGCCCCCAGCCACTTCAGGGTCTGTTTTTT. Translating it yields CASSPQPLQGLFF.